Presented here are 2 T cell receptor beta chains from one specimen sequenced in a study of blood T cell repertoires in COVID-19. Only in-frame clones appear in the TCRdb table, and some are missing; sequencing was by immunoSEQ multiplex PCR. The data contain 40,000 to 50,000 clones, 87% of them singletons. The material sequenced was peripheral blood. These receptors all come from a man between 60 and 75 years old with acute or convalescent COVID-19.

V gene TRBV29-1 combines with J gene TRBJ2-5; 14 positions agree with TRBD2. The CDR3 length is 18 residues. Germline assignment: CDR1 SQVTM and CDR2 ANQGSEA. Unmatched junction bases numbered 13, after V lost 0 bases and J lost 7 bases. The CDR3 bases are TGCAGCGTTGAAGACGGGACGGGACTAGCGGGGGCATTGCGGACCCAGTACTTC. Translating gives CSVEDGTGLAGALRTQYF.

This sequence joins TRBV6-2 or TRBV6-3 and TRBJ1-5, with TRBD1 matching over 7 bases. This CDR3 has 15 amino acids. CDR1 is MNHEY, CDR2 SVGEGT, per germline. V shed 4 bases and J 3 bases; nucleotides not matched to a gene: 6. CDR3 sequence: CASSLIGTANQPQHF. In nucleotides, the CDR3 is TGTGCCAGCAGTTTGATCGGGACAGCCAATCAGCCCCAGCATTTT.